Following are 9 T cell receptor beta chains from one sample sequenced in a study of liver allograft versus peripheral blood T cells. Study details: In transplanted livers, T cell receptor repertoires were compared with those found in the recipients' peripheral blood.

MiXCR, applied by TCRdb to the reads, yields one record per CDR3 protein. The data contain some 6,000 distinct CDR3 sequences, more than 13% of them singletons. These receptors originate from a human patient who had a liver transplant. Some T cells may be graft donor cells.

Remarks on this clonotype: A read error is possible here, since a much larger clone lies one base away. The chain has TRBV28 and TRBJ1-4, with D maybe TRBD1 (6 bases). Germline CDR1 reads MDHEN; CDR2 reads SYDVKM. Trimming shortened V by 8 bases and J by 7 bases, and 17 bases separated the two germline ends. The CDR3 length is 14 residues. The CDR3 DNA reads TGTGCCAGCGGTTCCGGGGGCGTGGGTGAAAAACTGTTTTTT. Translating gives CASGSGGVGEKLFF.

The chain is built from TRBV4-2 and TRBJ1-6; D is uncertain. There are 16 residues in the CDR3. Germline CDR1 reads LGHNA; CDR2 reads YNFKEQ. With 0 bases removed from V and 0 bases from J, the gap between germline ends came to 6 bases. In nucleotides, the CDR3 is TGTGCCAGCAGCCAAGAGATCCGCTCCTATAATTCACCCCTCCACTTT. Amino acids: CASSQEIRSYNSPLHF.

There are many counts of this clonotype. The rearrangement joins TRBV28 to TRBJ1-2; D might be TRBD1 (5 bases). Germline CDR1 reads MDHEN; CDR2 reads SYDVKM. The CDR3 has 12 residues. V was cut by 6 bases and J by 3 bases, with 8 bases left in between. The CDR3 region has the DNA TGTGCCAGCAGCTGGGGGGACTATGGCTACACCTTC. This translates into CASSWGDYGYTF.

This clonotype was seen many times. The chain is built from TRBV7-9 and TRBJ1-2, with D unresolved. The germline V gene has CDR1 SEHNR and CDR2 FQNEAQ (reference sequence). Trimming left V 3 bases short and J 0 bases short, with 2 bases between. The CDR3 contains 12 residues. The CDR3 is CASSFSNYGYTF. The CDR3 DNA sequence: TGTGCCAGCAGCTTTTCTAACTATGGCTACACCTTC. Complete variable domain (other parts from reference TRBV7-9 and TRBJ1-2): DTGVSQNPRHKITKRGQNVTFRCDPISEHNRLYWYRQTLGQGPEFLTYFQNEAQLEKSRLLSDRFSAERPKGSFSTLEIQRTEQGDSAMYLCASSFSNYGYTFGSGTRLTVV.

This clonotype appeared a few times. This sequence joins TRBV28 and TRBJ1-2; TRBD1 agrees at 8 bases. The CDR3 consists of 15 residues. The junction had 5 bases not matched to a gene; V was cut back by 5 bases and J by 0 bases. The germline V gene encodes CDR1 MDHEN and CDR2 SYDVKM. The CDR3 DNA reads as TGTGCCAGCAGTATAGGGACAGGAGCTAACTATGGCTACACCTTC. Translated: CASSIGTGANYGYTF.

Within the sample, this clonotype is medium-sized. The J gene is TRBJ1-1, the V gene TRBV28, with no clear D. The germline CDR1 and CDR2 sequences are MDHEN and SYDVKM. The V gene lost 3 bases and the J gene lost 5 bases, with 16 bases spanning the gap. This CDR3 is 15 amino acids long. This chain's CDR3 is CASSLEGRRGTEAFF. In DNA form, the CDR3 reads TGTGCCAGCAGTTTGGAGGGCAGGCGAGGAACTGAAGCTTTCTTT.

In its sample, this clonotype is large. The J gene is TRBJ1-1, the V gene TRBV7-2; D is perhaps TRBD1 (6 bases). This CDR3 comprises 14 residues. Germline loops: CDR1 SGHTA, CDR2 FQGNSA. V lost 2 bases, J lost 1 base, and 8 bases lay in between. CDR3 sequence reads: CASSLQGRNTEAFF. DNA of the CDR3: TGTGCCAGCAGCTTACAGGGGAGGAACACTGAAGCTTTCTTT.

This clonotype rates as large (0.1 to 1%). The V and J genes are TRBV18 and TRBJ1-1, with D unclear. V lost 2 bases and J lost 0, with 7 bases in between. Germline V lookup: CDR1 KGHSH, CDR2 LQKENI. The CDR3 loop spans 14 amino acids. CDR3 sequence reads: CASSPNVMNTEAFF. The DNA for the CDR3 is TGTGCCAGCTCACCAAATGTAATGAACACTGAAGCTTTCTTT.

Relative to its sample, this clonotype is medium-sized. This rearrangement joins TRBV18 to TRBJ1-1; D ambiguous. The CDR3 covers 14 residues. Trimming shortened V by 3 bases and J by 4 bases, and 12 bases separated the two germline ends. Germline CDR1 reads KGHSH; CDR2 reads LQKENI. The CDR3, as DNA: TGTGCCAGCTCACCGGGCCCGGCGGCCACTGAAGCTTTCTTT. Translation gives CASSPGPAATEAFF.